The next 29 T cell receptor beta chains were all read from a single sample in a study of shared clonotypes between healthy human individuals. The table came from immunoSEQ multiplex PCR; TCRdb's copy has only in-frame clones and leaves some out. Found here are about 1 million clones, 60% to 80% of them singletons; the top ten hold about 1.5%. The sequencing input was memory CD4+ T cells sorted from blood. Sample subset: CD45RA-negative fraction. The receptors here all came from a man aged 18 to 30 in good health.

This clone was recorded once. This chain connects TRBV19 to TRBJ1-4; 8 nucleotides line up with TRBD1. Unmatched junction bases numbered 4, after V lost 0 bases and J lost 4 bases. CDR3 length: 16 amino acids. Germline assignment: CDR1 LNHDA and CDR2 SQIVND (reference sequence). The CDR3 is CASSIDRGRSNEKLFF. The CDR3 coding sequence is TGTGCCAGTAGTATAGACAGGGGGCGAAGTAATGAAAAACTGTTTTTT.

Regarding this clone: The sample contains more than one DNA sequence encoding this CDR3. This sequence joins TRBV5-4 and TRBJ1-2, with D possibly being TRBD1 (5 bases). V gave up 0 bases and J gave up 6 bases, with 9 bases separating them. There are 13 residues in the CDR3. Germline V CDR1 and CDR2: SGHNT, YYREEE (reference sequence). CDR3 coding DNA: TGTGCCAGCAGCTTGGCCCTGGGGCATGGCTACACCTTC. As protein: CASSLALGHGYTF.

The gene calls are TRBV19 and TRBJ1-2; D unresolved. The CDR3 consists of 14 residues. V dropped 7 bases and J dropped 3 bases, with 15 bases sitting between them. The germline V gene encodes CDR1 LNHDA and CDR2 SQIVND (reference sequence). The CDR3 sequence: CASKLTWQDYGYTF. CDR3 sequence (DNA): TGTGCCAGTAAGTTGACCTGGCAAGACTATGGCTACACCTTC.

A few counts support this clone. The gene calls are TRBV6-5 and TRBJ1-2, with TRBD1 identical over 7 bases. This CDR3 has 14 residues. CDR1 is MNHEY, CDR2 SVGAGI, per germline. V was clipped by 2 bases and J by 2 bases; unmatched bases: 2. The CDR3 sequence: CASSYRDSNYGYTF. The CDR3 coding sequence is TGTGCCAGCAGTTACCGGGACAGCAACTATGGCTACACCTTC.

J is TRBJ1-2 and V is TRBV5-6, with unresolved D. The CDR3 totals 13 residues. Trimming left V 3 bases short and J 2 bases short, with 8 bases between. Germline V gene sequence: CDR1 SGHDT, CDR2 YYEEEE. CDR3 DNA: TGTGCCAGCAGCTCTAATGACAACTATGGCTACACCTTC. It codes for CASSSNDNYGYTF.

The chain joins TRBV10-3 to TRBJ1-5; no clear D gene. CDR3 length: 12 amino acids. Germline V gene sequence: CDR1 ENHRY, CDR2 SYGVKD. Trimming took 2 bases from V and 6 from J, leaving 5 bases between them. CDR3 bases: TGTGCCATCAGTGAGGGGAGTCAGCCCCAGCATTTT. This sequence encodes CAISEGSQPQHF.

The chain recombines TRBV11-3 with TRBJ2-3; TRBD1 is a possible D gene (5 bases). This CDR3 is 15 amino acids long. Per the germline V gene, CDR1 is SGHNT and CDR2 is YENEEA. V was shortened by 0 bases and J by 1 base, with 8 bases between the two germline ends. The CDR3 region has the DNA TGTGCCAGCAGCTTAGATGGACAAGGCACAGATACGCAGTATTTT. It specifies CASSLDGQGTDTQYF.

This clone showed up just a few times. The same CDR3 also results from other DNA sequences found in this sample. The chain combines TRBV7-2 with TRBJ2-7; D uncertain. Trimming left V 0 bases short and J 0 bases short, with 9 bases between. The CDR3 spans 15 residues. Germline CDR1 is SGHTA and CDR2 is FQGNSA. The CDR3 reads CASSLAGLSSYEQYF. The CDR3 DNA is TGTGCCAGCAGCTTAGCAGGGTTAAGCTCCTACGAGCAGTACTTC.

This sequence joins TRBV10-3 and TRBJ2-3; 11 nucleotides agree with TRBD2. Germline assignment: CDR1 ENHRY and CDR2 SYGVKD. The CDR3 has 17 residues. V shed 4 bases, J shed 4 bases, and the junction held 10 bases outside the gene matches. The CDR3 reads CAISVGASGRNPDTQYF. The CDR3 DNA reads as TGTGCCATCAGTGTTGGGGCTAGCGGGAGGAACCCAGATACGCAGTATTTT.

This CDR3 reads CASSSNGNEQFF. Written as DNA, the CDR3 is TGTGCCAGCAGTTCTAACGGGAATGAGCAGTTCTTC. V usage is TRBV11-2 and J usage is TRBJ2-1; no firm D call. V lost 6 bases, J lost 7 bases, and 10 bases lay in between. Germline V gene data show CDR1 as SGHAT and CDR2 as FQNNGV. CDR3 length: 12 amino acids. The entire variable domain, with the rest obtained from reference TRBV11-2 and TRBJ2-1, is as follows: EAGVAQSPRYKIIEKRQSVAFWCNPISGHATLYWYQQILGQGPKLLIQFQNNGVVDDSQLPKDRFSAERLKGVDSTLKIQPAKLEDSAVYLCASSSNGNEQFFGPGTRLTVL.

This chain connects TRBV30 to TRBJ2-7; TRBD2 is a possible D gene (6 bases). Deletions cut 6 bases from V and 0 bases from J, with 15 bases between. The CDR3 is 14 residues long. Germline V gene data show CDR1 as GTSNPN and CDR2 as SVGIG (reference sequence). The CDR3 DNA follows: TGTGCCTGCAAACCTCCGGGACTCTCCTACGAGCAGTACTTC. This encodes CACKPPGLSYEQYF.

The chain employs TRBV6-1 and TRBJ1-4; no clear D. Germline lookup yields CDR1 MNHNS and CDR2 SASEGT. Between the trimmed V and J ends, which lost 2 bases and 2 bases, there was a span of 9 bases. The CDR3 extends over 15 amino acids. In DNA, the CDR3 is TGTGCCAGCAGTGAACGTGGGGTCACTAATGAAAAACTGTTTTTT. Translating it yields CASSERGVTNEKLFF.

The chain is built from TRBV5-1 and TRBJ1-4; tentatively, D is TRBD1 (6 bases). V dropped 1 base and J dropped 5 bases, with 9 bases sitting between them. The germline gives CDR1 SGHRS, CDR2 YFSETQ. This CDR3 has 14 residues. The CDR3 coding sequence is TGCGCCAGCAGCTTGAGGGGGGCGAATGAAAAACTGTTTTTT. It specifies CASSLRGANEKLFF.

The V and J genes are TRBV7-9 and TRBJ1-1, with a possible D match to TRBD1 (6 bases). The germline gives CDR1 SEHNR, CDR2 FQNEAQ (reference sequence). V was pared by 5 bases and J by 1 base, with 11 bases between. CDR3 length: 14 amino acids. Here the CDR3 DNA reads TGTGCCAGCAGCAGAGGGGACACGAACACTGAAGCTTTCTTT. Amino acids: CASSRGDTNTEAFF. The full variable domain, with the rest looked up from reference TRBV7-9 and TRBJ1-1, is DTGVSQNPRHKITKRGQNVTFRCDPISEHNRLYWYRQTLGQGPEFLTYFQNEAQLEKSRLLSDRFSAERPKGSFSTLEIQRTEQGDSAMYLCASSRGDTNTEAFFGQGTRLTVV.

The gene calls are TRBV2 and TRBJ2-7; 14 bases match TRBD2. This CDR3 contains 17 residues. The V segment lost 2 bases and the J segment 5 bases; nucleotides outside the gene matches: 8. Germline-derived CDR1 and CDR2 are SNHLY and FYNNEI. The DNA for the CDR3 is TGTGCCAGCAGTGAAAGGGGGACTAGCGGGAGAGGGAACGAGCAGTACTTC. Its protein is CASSERGTSGRGNEQYF.

The rearrangement joins TRBV2 to TRBJ2-5; 8 positions agree with TRBD1. This CDR3 has 14 residues. V was clipped by 6 bases and J by 4 bases; unmatched bases: 7. The germline CDR1 and CDR2 sequences are SNHLY and FYNNEI. CDR3 sequence: CASSRGPGIETQYF. DNA for the CDR3: TGTGCCAGCAGCAGGGGGCCGGGGATAGAGACCCAGTACTTC.

The chain carries TRBV7-8 and TRBJ1-2; unclear D gene. There are 15 residues in the CDR3. Deletions cut 1 base from V and 1 base from J, with 10 bases between. Germline V gene sequence: CDR1 SGHVS, CDR2 FQNEAQ. CDR3 region: CASSLGGVLNYGYTF. Here the CDR3 DNA reads TGTGCCAGCAGCTTAGGTGGGGTACTTAACTATGGCTACACCTTC.

This chain joins TRBV5-1 and TRBJ1-2; TRBD1 agrees at 7 bases. Germline-derived CDR1 and CDR2 are SGHRS and YFSETQ. The CDR3 runs 15 residues. The V segment lost 0 bases and the J segment 4 bases; nucleotides outside the gene matches: 6. CDR3 sequence (DNA): TGCGCCAGCAGCTTGGGTCAGGGGGGCGTCTATGGCTACACCTTC. It encodes CASSLGQGGVYGYTF.

This clone has only one observation. The J gene is TRBJ1-2, the V gene TRBV30; D call uncertain. Germline-derived CDR1 and CDR2 are GTSNPN and SVGIG (reference sequence). Trimming left V 1 base short and J 3 bases short, with 0 bases between. This CDR3 spans 10 amino acids. The CDR3 spells CAWSDYGYTF. DNA of the CDR3: TGTGCCTGGAGTGACTATGGCTACACCTTC.

The chain links TRBV7-2 to TRBJ2-2; the D is unclear. V lost 1 base and J lost 3, with 6 bases in between. Germline values: CDR1 SGHTA, CDR2 FQGNSA. There are 14 residues in the CDR3. CDR3 nucleotide sequence: TGTGCCAGCAGCTTAGGTCCGGACACCGGGGAGCTGTTTTTT. Protein product: CASSLGPDTGELFF.

V usage is TRBV5-1 and J usage is TRBJ1-2; D remains unclear. V was shortened by 5 bases and J by 0 bases, with 8 bases between the two germline ends. Per the germline V gene, CDR1 is SGHRS and CDR2 is YFSETQ. The CDR3 extends over 13 amino acids. CDR3 sequence: CASRAESNYGYTF. Written as DNA, the CDR3 is TGCGCCAGCAGGGCAGAATCTAACTATGGCTACACCTTC.

The CDR3 region is CASSAGTVPYEQYF. CDR3 DNA: TGTGCCAGCAGCGCAGGGACAGTTCCCTACGAGCAGTACTTC. The V and J genes are TRBV9 and TRBJ2-7; TRBD1 matches 7 bases. This CDR3 contains 14 residues. V shed 3 bases and J 2 bases; nucleotides not matched to a gene: 5. Germline V gene data show CDR1 as SGDLS and CDR2 as YYNGEE.

CDR3 DNA: TGTGCCAGCTCGTCAGGACAGGGCGTAGATGGCTACACCTTC. Its protein product is CASSSGQGVDGYTF. The chain joins TRBV18 to TRBJ1-2, with 8 bases lining up with TRBD1. With V trimmed by 6 bases and J by 6 bases, 9 bases remained unmatched. The CDR3 extends over 14 amino acids. Germline values: CDR1 KGHSH, CDR2 LQKENI. Drawing the rest from reference TRBV18 and TRBJ1-2, the complete variable domain is NAGVMQNPRHLVRRRGQEARLRCSPMKGHSHVYWYRQLPEEGLKFMVYLQKENIIDESGMPKERFSAEFPKEGPSILRIQQVVRGDSAAYFCASSSGQGVDGYTFGSGTRLTVV.

This clone was found once. CDR3 sequence reads: CASRAPDRVSTEAFF. In DNA form, the CDR3 reads TGTGCCAGCAGAGCCCCTGACAGGGTTAGTACTGAAGCTTTCTTT. J is TRBJ1-1 and V is TRBV28; 7 bases are a match to TRBD1. The J segment lost 5 bases and the V segment lost 6 bases, leaving 12 bases of the junction unmatched. The germline gives CDR1 MDHEN, CDR2 SYDVKM. CDR3 length: 15 residues. Supplemented by reference TRBV28 and TRBJ1-1, the full variable domain reads DVKVTQSSRYLVKRTGEKVFLECVQDMDHENMFWYRQDPGLGLRLIYFSYDVKMKEKGDIPEGYSVSREKKERFSLILESASTNQTSMYLCASRAPDRVSTEAFFGQGTRLTVV.

J is TRBJ2-1 and V is TRBV25-1; 7 bases line up with TRBD2. V lost 3 bases and J lost 2; bases outside the gene matches: 7. Germline V gene sequence: CDR1 MGHDK, CDR2 SYGVNS. The CDR3 totals 16 residues. CDR3 sequence (DNA): TGTGCCAGCAGTGACCAGCAGCGGGGAACCTACAATGAGCAGTTCTTC. Amino acid sequence: CASSDQQRGTYNEQFF.

The CDR3 loop reads CASSVVAQGINYEQYF. The CDR3 coding sequence is TGTGCCAGCAGCGTAGTCGCACAGGGGATTAACTACGAGCAGTACTTC. This chain links TRBV9 with TRBJ2-7, with 7 bases lining up with TRBD1. V was pared by 0 bases and J by 3 bases, with 9 bases of the junction left unmatched. Germline V gene data show CDR1 as SGDLS and CDR2 as YYNGEE. There are 16 residues in the CDR3.

In this sample, this clone turned up a few times. The CDR3 DNA sequence: TGTGCCAGCAGCTTAAGGGACTTGAAGGCCTACGAGCAGTACTTC. Its translation: CASSLRDLKAYEQYF. The chain couples TRBV7-2 to TRBJ2-7; a possible D gene is TRBD2 (6 bases). V was shortened by 2 bases and J by 2 bases, with 13 bases between the two germline ends. The V gene's germline CDR1 is SGHTA and CDR2 FQGNSA. CDR3 length: 15 residues.

The chain is built from TRBV6-1 and TRBJ1-4; D perhaps matches TRBD1 (6 bases). Germline lookup yields CDR1 MNHNS and CDR2 SASEGT. The CDR3 has 13 residues. With 8 bases removed from V and 7 bases from J, the gap between germline ends came to 14 bases. CDR3 protein: CASVKNRAEKLFF. The CDR3 coding sequence is TGTGCCAGCGTTAAGAACAGGGCTGAAAAACTGTTTTTT.

The V and J genes are TRBV9 and TRBJ2-3, with a tentative D call TRBD2 (6 bases). This CDR3 spans 16 amino acids. From germline, CDR1 is SGDLS and CDR2 YYNGEE. V was trimmed by 0 bases and J by 0 bases, leaving 11 bases between them. The CDR3 here is CASSVAGTRSTDTQYF. In DNA, the CDR3 is TGTGCCAGCAGCGTAGCCGGGACTCGTAGCACAGATACGCAGTATTTT.